This note documents a single T cell receptor (beta chain) sequence. Its antigen is unidentified. This sample was taken from a study of blood T cells in healthy people across ages. Study results and caveats: The unknown donor CMV status may have confounded expanded clonotype changes. The study found more naive CD4+ cells and higher diversity in long-lived than aged donors.

PCR was performed a second time for about 7 to 11 cycles using a sample-barcoded 5' primer and a J-beta primer mix. MiXCR, run by TCRdb on the 5' RACE reads, gives a single entry per CDR3 protein. The profile covers 1.8 million or so distinct CDR3 sequences, with 39% appearing a single time and roughly 24% taken by the ten largest. The V and J ends lost 0 bases and 0 bases, in that order; junction bases with no gene match: 7. Germline lookup yields CDR1 SGDLS and CDR2 YYNGEE. CDR3 size: 17 residues. The study drew donors from healthy Caucasian individuals in Russia aged about 6 to 95. What was sequenced was blood. This chain joins TRBV9 and TRBJ2-3, with 7 bases lining up with TRBD1. This receptor was obtained from a human donor in good health. In nucleotides, the CDR3 is TGTGCCAGCAGCGTAGAAATAGGGGGCCGTAGCACAGATACGCAGTATTTT. It yields the protein CASSVEIGGRSTDTQYF. Looking up the rest from reference TRBV9 and TRBJ2-3 gives the full variable domain: DSGVTQTPKHLITATGQRVTLRCSPRSGDLSVYWYQQSLDQGLQFLIQYYNGEERAKGNILERFSAQQFPDLHSELNLSSLELGDSALYFCASSVEIGGRSTDTQYFGPGTRLTVL.